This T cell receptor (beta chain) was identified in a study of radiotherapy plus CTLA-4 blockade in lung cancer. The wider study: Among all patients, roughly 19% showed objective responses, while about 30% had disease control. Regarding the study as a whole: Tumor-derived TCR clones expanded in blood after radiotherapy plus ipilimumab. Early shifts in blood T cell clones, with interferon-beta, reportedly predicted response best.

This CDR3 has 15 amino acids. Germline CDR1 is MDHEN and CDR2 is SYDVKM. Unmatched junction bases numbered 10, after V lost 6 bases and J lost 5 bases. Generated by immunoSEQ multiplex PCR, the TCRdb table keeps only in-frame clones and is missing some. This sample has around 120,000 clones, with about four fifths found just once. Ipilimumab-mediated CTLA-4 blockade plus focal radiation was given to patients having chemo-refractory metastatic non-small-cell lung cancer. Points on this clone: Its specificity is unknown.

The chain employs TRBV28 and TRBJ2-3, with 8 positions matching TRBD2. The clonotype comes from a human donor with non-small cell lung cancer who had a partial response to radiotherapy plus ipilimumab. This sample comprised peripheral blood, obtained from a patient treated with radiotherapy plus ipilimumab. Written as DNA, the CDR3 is TGTGCCAGCAGCCCGGGGGGGGCGGGAAGAGATACGCAGTATTTT. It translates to CASSPGGAGRDTQYF.